The 19 T cell receptor beta chains below were found in one sample sequenced in a study of T cell repertoires in cytomegalovirus infection. TCRdb redid the calling of the reads with MiXCR, one entry per CDR3 protein. The sample carries about 230,000 distinct CDR3 sequences, 22% recorded once. Sequenced sample: CD8+ T cells from PBMCs. These receptors all come from a human donor in good health (CMV status not recorded). Some clones in this sample may be carry-over from other donors' samples.

J is TRBJ2-1 and V is TRBV4-2, with D perhaps TRBD1 (6 bases). The CDR3 is made up of 15 amino acids. Deletions cut 3 bases from V and 2 bases from J, with 11 bases between. Per germline, CDR1 LGHNA and CDR2 YNFKEQ. Written as DNA, the CDR3 is TGTGCCAGCAGCCAGGACAGTAGTGCCTACAATGAGCAGTTCTTC. Its protein is CASSQDSSAYNEQFF.

The V call is TRBV7-9, the J call TRBJ2-1, with D perhaps TRBD2 (5 bases). The CDR3 is 16 residues long. Trimming pared 1 base from V and 0 bases from J, leaving 10 bases between. Germline V CDR1 and CDR2: SEHNR, FQNEAQ (reference sequence). The CDR3 loop is CASSLGTSSSYNEQFF. The CDR3 nucleotides are TGTGCCAGCAGCTTAGGGACTTCGAGCTCCTACAATGAGCAGTTCTTC.

A word on this clonotype: This clone may be a read error of a much larger clone one base away. The chain links TRBV7-4 to TRBJ2-3, with TRBD2 matching over 10 bases. Germline V gene lookup returns CDR1 SGHVT and CDR2 SQSDAQ. The CDR3 length is 14 residues. The CDR3 bases are TGTGCCAACAGCCTCAGCGGGGGGGCAGATACGCAGTATTTT. This translates into CANSLSGGADTQYF.

In its sample, this clonotype was seen a few times. This chain joins TRBV14 and TRBJ1-1; D is perhaps TRBD1 (6 bases). Per the germline V gene, CDR1 is SGHDN and CDR2 is FVKESK. The ends were cut back, 4 bases at V and 0 bases at J, with 18 bases in the middle. The CDR3 runs 17 residues. CDR3 DNA sequence: TGTGCCAGCAGCCCCACACTCGGGACAAACATGAACACTGAAGCTTTCTTT. Protein: CASSPTLGTNMNTEAFF.

This chain joins TRBV2 and TRBJ2-7; 8 nucleotides line up with TRBD1. Losses at the gene ends were 1 base for V and 5 bases for J; bases not matched to a gene: 1. CDR1 is SNHLY, CDR2 FYNNEI, per germline. The CDR3 is made up of 13 amino acids. The chain's CDR3 is CASSEDRGDEQYF. Here the CDR3 DNA reads TGTGCCAGCAGTGAAGACAGGGGGGACGAGCAGTACTTC.

The chain links TRBV12-3 or TRBV12-4 to TRBJ2-7; D remains ambiguous. The germline V and J ends were trimmed by 7 bases and 4 bases, with 14 bases remaining between them. The CDR3 is 13 residues long. The CDR3 reads CASTSSPQYEQYF. As DNA, the CDR3 is TGTGCCAGCACTTCGAGCCCCCAATACGAGCAGTACTTC.

The chain links TRBV6-5 to TRBJ2-1, with D hard to call. The CDR3 spans 13 residues. The V and J ends lost 0 bases and 13 bases respectively, with 13 bases between them. The germline V gene encodes CDR1 MNHEY and CDR2 SVGAGI. CDR3 loop: CASSYSLGYYQFF. Here the CDR3 DNA reads TGTGCCAGCAGTTACTCCTTGGGCTATTATCAGTTCTTC.

This clonotype appeared a few times. The chain employs TRBV5-6 and TRBJ1-2, with 7 bases lining up with TRBD1. Losses at the gene ends were 4 bases for V and 7 bases for J; bases not matched to a gene: 10. CDR3 size: 14 residues. Germline V gives CDR1 SGHDT, CDR2 YYEEEE. The CDR3 loop reads CASSPTGQFVGYTF. DNA of the CDR3: TGTGCCAGCAGCCCCACGGGACAGTTTGTTGGCTACACCTTC.

This clonotype showed up just a few times. V and J are TRBV28 and TRBJ1-1; D is unclear. The germline gives CDR1 MDHEN, CDR2 SYDVKM. The CDR3 length is 14 residues. V was clipped by 7 bases and J by 2 bases, with 14 bases between them. The CDR3 reads CASTLAGYNTEAFF. The DNA of the CDR3 is TGTGCCAGCACATTAGCGGGGTACAACACTGAAGCTTTCTTT. Full variable domain (rest looked up from reference TRBV28 and TRBJ1-1): DVKVTQSSRYLVKRTGEKVFLECVQDMDHENMFWYRQDPGLGLRLIYFSYDVKMKEKGDIPEGYSVSREKKERFSLILESASTNQTSMYLCASTLAGYNTEAFFGQGTRLTVV.

The V and J genes are TRBV19 and TRBJ2-1, with 8 positions matching TRBD2. Germline V CDR1 and CDR2: LNHDA, SQIVND (reference sequence). Trimming cost V 4 bases and J 10 bases; bases outside gene matches: 9. CDR3 length equals 14 residues. This CDR3 is CASSTSGGPREQFF. The CDR3 region has the DNA TGTGCCAGTAGTACCTCGGGGGGGCCTAGGGAGCAGTTCTTC.

This clonotype appeared many times. V is TRBV7-2 and J is TRBJ2-3; TRBD2 might be the D (6 bases). CDR1 is SGHTA, CDR2 FQGNSA, per germline. Trimming pared 5 bases from V and 7 bases from J, leaving 13 bases between. The CDR3 has 13 residues. CDR3 amino acids: CASSPHSGNTQYF. CDR3 coding DNA: TGTGCCAGCAGCCCCCATAGCGGTAATACGCAGTATTTT.

In this sample, this clonotype turned up many times. The V and J genes are TRBV12-3 or TRBV12-4 and TRBJ2-4; 12 nucleotides align to TRBD2. The CDR3 runs 17 residues. Trimming removed 5 bases from V and 6 bases from J; junction bases left unmatched: 11. The CDR3 loop is CASSPLASGGEGNIQYF. CDR3 nucleotide sequence: TGTGCCAGCAGTCCCCTTGCTAGCGGGGGGGAGGGAAACATTCAGTACTTC.

The chain combines TRBV7-2 with TRBJ2-3; unclear D gene. In germline, CDR1 is SGHTA, CDR2 FQGNSA. The CDR3 contains 15 residues. V was pared by 1 base and J by 2 bases, with 10 bases between. The CDR3 sequence is CASSLGAANTDTQYF. The DNA for the CDR3 is TGTGCCAGCAGCTTAGGGGCAGCCAACACAGATACGCAGTATTTT.

This clonotype was counted between two and nine times. This chain links TRBV7-3 with TRBJ2-5; tentatively, D is TRBD1 or TRBD2 (6 bases each). Deletions cut 3 bases from V and 5 bases from J, with 13 bases between. The V gene's germline CDR1 is SGHTA and CDR2 FQGTGA. This CDR3 is 14 amino acids long. The CDR3 coding sequence is TGTGCCAGCAGCTTCGGAGGGGGATGGGAGACCCAGTACTTC. Protein sequence: CASSFGGGWETQYF.

The sample holds many counts of this clonotype. The V and J genes are TRBV4-1 and TRBJ2-7; 11 bases agree with TRBD1. CDR3 length: 15 residues. Germline V lookup: CDR1 MGHRA, CDR2 YSYEKL. Trimming cost V 0 bases and J 4 bases; bases outside gene matches: 2. Here the CDR3 DNA reads TGCGCCAGCAGCCAAGACGGGACAGGGGGGTACGAGCAGTACTTC. Protein product: CASSQDGTGGYEQYF.

About this clonotype: At one end, the junction sequence differs from germline, possibly due to a read error. The chain is built from TRBV6-6 and TRBJ2-2; 8 bases fit TRBD1. CDR1 is MNHNY and CDR2 is SVGAGI in the germline V gene (reference sequence). CDR3 length equals 15 residues. CDR3 sequence (DNA): TGTGCCGGCAGTTCCAGACAGGGGCCCCCCGGGGAGCTGTTTTTT. It codes for CAGSSRQGPPGELFF.

The V gene is TRBV25-1, the J gene TRBJ2-7, with D unclear. The CDR3 is made up of 12 amino acids. The V end was cut by 6 bases, the J end by 3 bases, with 9 bases between. CDR1 is MGHDK and CDR2 is SYGVNS in the germline V gene. The CDR3 spells CASSPPNYEQYF. CDR3 in DNA: TGTGCCAGCAGCCCCCCTAACTACGAGCAGTACTTC.

This clonotype was seen repeatedly, ten times or more. The J gene is TRBJ2-2, the V gene TRBV7-6; D unresolved. The germline V gene has CDR1 SGHVS and CDR2 FNYEAQ. V gave up 5 bases and J gave up 5 bases, with 12 bases separating them. This CDR3 comprises 14 residues. Here the CDR3 DNA reads TGTGCCAGCAGCGTAGGTGGGGTAACCGGGGAGCTGTTTTTT. As protein: CASSVGGVTGELFF.

The rearrangement joins TRBV29-1 to TRBJ1-4; the match to TRBD1 covers 8 bases. The CDR3 runs 13 residues. The germline V gene has CDR1 SQVTM and CDR2 ANQGSEA. Trimming took 5 bases from V and 7 from J; bases not matched to a gene: 6. This chain's CDR3 is CSVSGGAGEKLFF. The CDR3 nucleotides are TGCAGCGTTTCAGGGGGCGCGGGTGAAAAACTGTTTTTT.